Listed below are T cell receptor beta chains from one sample, sequenced in a study of blood T cells in healthy people across ages. Using its own MiXCR run on the 5' RACE reads, TCRdb lists one record per CDR3 protein. This table holds 800,000 or so distinct CDR3 sequences, more than 20% found once. The same specimen was also included in a second study, on T cells of mothers and their children.

The source material was blood. These receptors originate from a boy younger than 18 in good health. CDR3s include the opening cysteine and the closing phenylalanine or tryptophan. A D gene is named only where the DNA matches it firmly. Size is omitted from some rows. Given values are once, few, many or a class for expanded clones.

TRBV20-1	TRBJ2-7	TRBD2	.	CSARPPQLGLAGVPYEQYF	TGCAGTGCTAGACCTCCTCAACTTGGACTAGCGGGGGTTCCCTACGAGCAGTACTTC
TRBV12-3/TRBV12-4	TRBJ1-5	TRBD1	few	CASSLDGQGAQPQHF	TGTGCCAGCAGTTTAGACGGACAGGGGGCTCAGCCCCAGCATTTT
TRBV7-3	TRBJ2-7	.	.	CASSLRRGVQYF	TGTGCCAGCAGCTTAAGGAGGGGGGTGCAGTACTTC
TRBV7-9	TRBJ2-1	.	.	CASSPRGGTAYDEQFF	TGTGCCAGCAGTCCAAGGGGGGGAACGGCCTACGATGAGCAGTTCTTC
TRBV11-3	TRBJ2-2	.	.	CASSTTVNGELFF	TGTGCCAGCAGCACGACCGTAAACGGGGAGCTGTTTTTT
TRBV20-1	TRBJ2-2	.	few	CSATSRAYTGELFF	TGCAGTGCTACTAGTAGGGCGTACACCGGGGAGCTGTTTTTT
TRBV5-1	TRBJ2-3	TRBD2	few	CASRQLDRGVAGGIADTQYF	TGCGCCAGCAGACAGCTCGACAGGGGAGTAGCGGGGGGTATCGCAGATACGCAGTATTTT
TRBV18	TRBJ2-5	.	.	CASSPPMYQETQYF	TGTGCCAGCTCACCCCCAATGTACCAAGAGACCCAGTACTTC
TRBV4-2	TRBJ2-3	TRBD2	.	CASSQEWTSGTDTQYF	TGTGCCAGCAGCCAAGAATGGACTAGTGGGACAGATACGCAGTATTTT
TRBV20-1	TRBJ2-7	TRBD2	.	CSARDWLAGVLSSYEQYF	TGCAGTGCTAGAGATTGGCTAGCGGGGGTCCTAAGCTCCTACGAGCAGTACTTC
TRBV27	TRBJ1-6	.	.	CASSLSGENSPLHF	TGTGCCAGCAGTTTATCTGGAGAAAATTCACCCCTCCACTTT
TRBV28	TRBJ2-7	TRBD1	few	CASSSPSAGGYEQYF	TGTGCCAGCAGTTCCCCATCGGCAGGGGGCTACGAGCAGTACTTC
TRBV5-1	TRBJ2-1	TRBD2	.	CASSLRREGQYNEQFF	TGCGCCAGCAGCTTGAGGCGGGAGGGCCAGTACAATGAGCAGTTCTTC
TRBV4-3	TRBJ2-1	TRBD1	.	CTSSQDYPRQGDDEQFF	TGCACCAGCAGCCAAGATTACCCGAGACAGGGGGACGATGAGCAGTTCTTC
TRBV7-2	TRBJ2-5	.	many	CASSLWGQETQYF	TGTGCCAGCAGCTTATGGGGCCAAGAGACCCAGTACTTC
TRBV20-1	TRBJ1-2	.	few	CSAPRRKANGYTF	TGCAGTGCCCCAAGGCGGAAAGCAAATGGCTACACCTTC
TRBV13	TRBJ2-1	TRBD2	.	CASSLIWPGLAHNEQFF	TGTGCCAGCAGCTTAATATGGCCTGGACTAGCCCACAATGAGCAGTTCTTC
TRBV2	TRBJ1-4	TRBD1	few	CASSRSQGGEKLFF	TGTGCCAGCAGTAGAAGCCAGGGGGGTGAAAAACTGTTTTTT
TRBV20-1	TRBJ1-1	.	.	CSATNPNRVENTEAFF	TGCAGTGCCACGAACCCTAACAGGGTAGAGAACACTGAAGCTTTCTTT
TRBV12-3/TRBV12-4	TRBJ2-7	.	.	CASSRVRSSYEQYF	TGTGCCAGCAGCAGGGTCAGGAGCTCCTACGAGCAGTACTTC
TRBV13	TRBJ2-3	TRBD2	few	CASSHGLGAGRRESTDTQYF	TGTGCCAGCAGCCACGGGTTGGGCGCCGGGAGGAGAGAGAGCACAGATACGCAGTATTTT
TRBV20-1	TRBJ1-3	.	.	CSAVPHGGNTIYF	TGCAGTGCTGTCCCTCACGGCGGAAACACCATATATTTT
TRBV6-1	TRBJ2-3	.	.	CASSEYGGRIRDTQYF	TGTGCCAGCAGTGAATACGGGGGGCGGATCCGAGATACGCAGTATTTT
TRBV7-2	TRBJ2-7	.	few	CASRAGGKSYEQYF	TGTGCCAGCAGAGCTGGCGGAAAGAGCTACGAGCAGTACTTC